These 20 T cell receptor beta chains were all obtained from the same sample, sequenced in a study of blood T cell repertoires in COVID-19 (dated by TCRdb to about 2020). Receptor amplification or capture employed the immunoSEQ multiplex PCR assay. TCRdb took this table from immuneACCESS and kept in-frame rearrangements with V and J called. Such tables lack part of the clones; where checked against another copy, unresolved V genes explain under half of the gap, and the rest is unexplained. Across this sample there are under 550,000 clones, with around nine tenths seen only once. The ten biggest clones cover 0.8% to 0.9% of the sample. The specimen sequenced was peripheral blood. Receptor source: a man between 18 and 29 years old with COVID-19, enrolled during active disease.

The chain joins TRBV9 to TRBJ1-3; 7 bases align to TRBD1. The CDR3 loop spans 16 amino acids. Germline CDR1 and CDR2: SGDLS and YYNGEE. V lost 0 bases, J lost 2 bases, and 5 bases stayed unmatched. The CDR3 sequence: CASSVGNRGAGNTIYF. CDR3 nucleotide sequence: TGTGCCAGCAGCGTAGGTAACAGGGGCGCTGGAAACACCATATATTTT.

The CDR3 protein is CASSDGTSIEQFF. The CDR3 DNA sequence: TGTGCCAGCAGTGACGGGACTAGCATTGAGCAGTTCTTC. The J gene is TRBJ2-1, the V gene TRBV2, with 9 bases aligning to TRBD2. The germline CDR1 and CDR2 sequences are SNHLY and FYNNEI. The trim removed 3 bases at V and 9 bases at J, leaving 3 bases unmatched. There are 13 residues in the CDR3.

The chain links TRBV10-2 to TRBJ1-1, with 8 bases fitting TRBD1. Germline V CDR1 and CDR2: WSHSY, SAAADI. The CDR3 contains 15 residues. J was trimmed by 0 bases and V by 6 bases; bases with no gene match: 6. The CDR3: CASRGATGVNTEAFF. CDR3 sequence (DNA): TGCGCCAGCAGGGGGGCGACAGGGGTGAACACTGAAGCTTTCTTT.

The chain carries TRBV20-1 and TRBJ2-3; D gene unclear. The CDR3 has 11 residues. Germline lookup yields CDR1 DFQATT and CDR2 SNEGSKA (reference sequence). V shed 5 bases and J shed 6 bases, with 9 bases lying between them. In DNA form, the CDR3 reads TGCAGTGCTCTCACTGGTGATACGCAGTATTTT. It yields the protein CSALTGDTQYF.

The rearrangement joins TRBV27 to TRBJ2-2; D might be TRBD1 (5 bases). Germline V lookup: CDR1 MNHEY, CDR2 SMNVEV (reference sequence). There are 13 residues in the CDR3. With 11 bases removed from V and 1 base from J, the gap between germline ends came to 11 bases. The DNA of the CDR3 is TGTGCCGCAGGGTCGGGGAACACCGGGGAGCTGTTTTTT. It specifies CAAGSGNTGELFF.

This clone was picked up one time. V usage is TRBV29-1 and J usage is TRBJ2-7; 8 bases map to TRBD1. The CDR3 extends over 13 amino acids. Unmatched junction bases numbered 15, after V lost 7 bases and J lost 10 bases. CDR1 is SQVTM and CDR2 is ANQGSEA in the germline V gene. DNA for the CDR3: TGCAGCGCCCGACTCGACAGGGGCGAAGCACAGTACTTC. Its translation: CSARLDRGEAQYF.

The chain uses TRBV5-8 and TRBJ2-7; perhaps TRBD2 as D (5 bases). Trimming took 4 bases from V and 0 from J, leaving 14 bases between them. Germline CDR1 reads SGHTS; CDR2 reads YDEGEE. The CDR3 covers 15 residues. CDR3 nucleotides: TGTGCCAGCAGCCGCGGCTCGGGGAGCTCCTACGAGCAGTACTTC. Translating gives CASSRGSGSSYEQYF.

The chain is built from TRBV7-9 and TRBJ1-2, with D uncertain. The CDR3 runs 13 residues. V shed 0 bases and J shed 5 bases, with 7 bases lying between them. Germline assignment: CDR1 SEHNR and CDR2 FQNEAQ (reference sequence). CDR3 residues: CASSLAHGYGYTF. CDR3 nucleotides: TGTGCCAGCAGCTTAGCGCACGGGTATGGCTACACCTTC.

This chain uses TRBV4-1 with TRBJ2-7; tentative D call: TRBD2 (5 bases). This CDR3 contains 15 residues. V was cut by 3 bases and J by 6 bases, with 18 bases left in between. Germline CDR1 is MGHRA and CDR2 is YSYEKL. The CDR3 DNA reads as TGCGCCAGCAGCCAGCCGGGAAATGAGGTTAGCGAGCAGTACTTC. Amino acids: CASSQPGNEVSEQYF.

The V call is TRBV4-1, the J call TRBJ1-3, with D unclear. Germline CDR1 MGHRA, CDR2 YSYEKL. Trimming removed 1 base at V and 0 bases at J, with 13 bases between. This CDR3 is 17 amino acids long. CDR3 nucleotide sequence: TGCGCCAGCAGCCAAGGGAGGCGGGGATACTCTGGAAACACCATATATTTT. Its translation: CASSQGRRGYSGNTIYF.

Concerning this clone itself: Other DNA sequences of this sample code for an identical CDR3. V usage is TRBV6-5 and J usage is TRBJ2-7; 7 bases match TRBD1. Germline-derived CDR1 and CDR2 are MNHEY and SVGAGI. Trimming removed 3 bases from V and 2 bases from J; junction bases left unmatched: 7. The CDR3 runs 15 residues. The CDR3 loop is CASSYSPGQTYEQYF. The CDR3 DNA reads TGTGCCAGCAGTTATTCACCGGGACAGACCTACGAGCAGTACTTC.

This clone has only one observation. V gene TRBV2 combines with J gene TRBJ2-1; 11 bases fit TRBD2. The ends lost 6 bases at V and 5 bases at J; junction bases unmatched: 6. This CDR3 region has 15 residues. Germline V CDR1 and CDR2: SNHLY, FYNNEI. The CDR3 DNA reads TGTGCCAGCAGATTTCGACTAGCGGGAAACAATGAGCAGTTCTTC. Its protein product is CASRFRLAGNNEQFF. Supplemented by reference TRBV2 and TRBJ2-1, the full variable domain reads EPEVTQTPSHQVTQMGQEVILRCVPISNHLYFYWYRQILGQKVEFLVSFYNNEISEKSEIFDDQFSVERPDGSNFTLKIRSTKLEDSAMYFCASRFRLAGNNEQFFGPGTRLTVL.

This chain connects TRBV5-1 to TRBJ1-2; TRBD1 might be the D (5 bases). Trimming took 5 bases from V and 6 from J, leaving 8 bases between them. The germline CDR1 and CDR2 sequences are SGHRS and YFSETQ. The CDR3 runs to 11 residues. The CDR3 DNA is TGCGCCAGCAGTCAGGGAAATGGCTACACCTTC. Translated, it gives CASSQGNGYTF.

The sample holds one count of this clone. The J gene is TRBJ2-3, the V gene TRBV2; 8 bases map to TRBD2. Looked up from germline, CDR1 is SNHLY and CDR2 is FYNNEI. The ends lost 6 bases at V and 3 bases at J; junction bases unmatched: 8. The CDR3 is made up of 15 amino acids. The CDR3 sequence is CASRGDSGKTDTQYF. As DNA, the CDR3 is TGTGCCAGCAGGGGGGATAGCGGGAAAACAGATACGCAGTATTTT.

This clone has more than one count but fewer than ten. The chain employs TRBV7-9 and TRBJ1-2; 7 nucleotides match TRBD1. This CDR3 has 12 amino acids. Germline V gene data show CDR1 as SEHNR and CDR2 as FQNEAQ (reference sequence). V lost 4 bases to trimming and J lost 4 bases; unmatched junction nucleotides: 0. In DNA form, the CDR3 reads TGTGCCAGCAGCTCAGGGGGCTATGGCTACACCTTC. This sequence encodes CASSSGGYGYTF. Full variable domain (rest looked up from reference TRBV7-9 and TRBJ1-2): DTGVSQNPRHKITKRGQNVTFRCDPISEHNRLYWYRQTLGQGPEFLTYFQNEAQLEKSRLLSDRFSAERPKGSFSTLEIQRTEQGDSAMYLCASSSGGYGYTFGSGTRLTVV.

The chain combines TRBV7-9 with TRBJ1-2, with TRBD1 matching 7 bases. Germline trimming cut 3 bases from V and 5 bases from J; bases unmatched to any gene: 0. Germline CDR1 SEHNR, CDR2 FQNEAQ (reference sequence). CDR3 length equals 12 residues. The chain's CDR3 is CASSLTGYGYTF. As DNA, the CDR3 is TGTGCCAGCAGCTTGACAGGGTATGGCTACACCTTC.

DNA of the CDR3: TGTGCCAGCTCACAGGACCGGGACACAAAACGTGGGCTGTTTTTT. Its protein product is CASSQDRDTKRGLFF. The chain joins TRBV18 to TRBJ2-2; D may be TRBD1 (6 bases). Germline V gives CDR1 KGHSH, CDR2 LQKENI. Trimming stripped 4 bases from V and 13 bases from J, with 22 bases between. CDR3 length: 15 amino acids.

The rearrangement links TRBV19 to TRBJ2-7, with D perhaps matching TRBD1 (6 bases). The CDR3 has 12 amino acids. Trimming took off 11 bases at V and 0 bases at J, with 11 bases between the two ends. From germline, CDR1 is LNHDA and CDR2 SQIVND (reference sequence). The CDR3 DNA is TGTGCCCTAGACAGGTTCTCCTACGAGCAGTACTTC. It codes for CALDRFSYEQYF.

This clone was recorded only once. The chain employs TRBV3-1 (or the pseudogene TRBV3-2) and TRBJ2-7; 8 nucleotides match TRBD1. The trim removed 1 base at V and 2 bases at J, leaving 4 bases unmatched. The CDR3 spans 15 residues. Per the germline V gene, CDR1 is LGHDT and CDR2 is YNNKEL (reference sequence). The CDR3 DNA is TGTGCCAGCAGCCAAGGGACAGGGCATACCTACGAGCAGTACTTC. Translation gives CASSQGTGHTYEQYF.

The chain carries TRBV19 and TRBJ2-7, with 13 bases lining up with TRBD2. In germline, CDR1 is LNHDA, CDR2 SQIVND (reference sequence). The CDR3 extends over 17 amino acids. Trimming cost V 3 bases and J 2 bases; bases outside gene matches: 7. This CDR3 is CASSMRTSGSRPYEQYF. CDR3 DNA sequence: TGTGCCAGTAGTATGAGGACTAGCGGGAGTAGGCCCTACGAGCAGTACTTC.